This T cell receptor (beta chain) derives from a study of identical twins listed by TCRdb under 2016. About the investigation overall: TCR alpha and beta repertoires from monozygotic twins, unrelated adults of various ages and cord blood were deep-sequenced to test whether fetal clonotypes persist. To rule out contamination, the twin experiments were replicated at different times with different library preparation protocols.

The CDR3 starts with the cysteine, ends with the phenylalanine, and has 14 residues. The entry retains the CDR3 DNA only, 42 bases that are in frame from base 1. Clipping removes 7 bases from V and 5 bases from J, with 9 as the unmatched junction base count. CDR1 and CDR2 (SGHAT, FQNNGV) derive from the germline V gene. Points on this clonotype: What this receptor recognizes is not known. One base away there is no much larger clone; base qualities are not given.

Only healthy Caucasian donors were included. Three pairs of female monozygotic twins, all aged 18 to 29 years, were included in the twin cohort. RNA for TCR libraries was isolated from peripheral blood mononuclear cells. On the study overall, not on this receptor specifically: Abundant cord blood beta clonotypes carried fewer insertions; young adult naive repertoires showed a weaker similar trend, while memory repertoires showed none. Because the same donors could not be followed over many years, conclusions were based on cross-sectional statistical analysis. Out-of-frame TCR alpha sequences shared between twins showed an excess of low generation-probability sequences compared with coincidental sharing between unrelated individuals. In monozygotic twins, out-of-frame TCR alpha sharing was systematically underestimated by recombination models, although the models agreed with sharing between unrelated individuals. In beta out-of-frame sequences, excess twin sharing was weaker, because having fewer shared sequences lowered the signal-to-noise ratio. Zero-insertion analyses could be partly confounded by invariant T cells such as MAIT and iNKT, though diverse VJ usage argued against such confounding for most clonotypes.

The method was 5' RACE. Sequencing used an Illumina HiSeq 2000. A universal primer binding site was added through template switching, and the final cDNA carried a unique molecular identifier so that TCR cDNA molecules could be counted accurately. First-strand cDNA for TCR alpha and beta chains was synthesized from specific primers in the conserved constant-segment region. Each cDNA library was double barcoded, with a SMART-Mk sample barcode plus Illumina barcodes, to control for contamination. TruSeq adapter sequences along with Illumina sample barcodes were introduced in two successive PCR steps. TCR alpha and beta cDNA libraries were sequenced on the Illumina HiSeq platform with custom primers. Under the source paper's analysis protocol: MiGEC processed the raw reads to extract unique molecular identifiers, while MiXCR was used to determine the CDR3 positions. For each individual, recombination models were inferred using an EM algorithm with the repgenHMM and IGoR tools. Shared clonotypes were analyzed with the tcR package in R, and sharing was normalized by the product of cloneset sizes. Out-of-frame nonproductive sequences were analyzed to study raw recombination free of thymic and clonal selection effects. Using fastp trimming at Q25 and MiXCR clonotype assembly, TCRdb reanalyzed the public sequencing data and kept in-frame beta chains. CDR3 protein sequences are deduplicated, and each keeps its most common genes and DNA. The V and J calls, along with clone size, are taken from TCRdb and not from the paper's own processing. This sample lists roughly 770,000 distinct CDR3 sequences; roughly 20% were detected once. The ten largest clonotypes hold roughly 13% of the sample.

This sample also appeared in a second study, on T cells expressing NK-cell markers. According to the second study: About eight donors provided sorted CD3+CD56+NKG2C+, CD3+CD56+NKG2C- and CD3+CD56-NKG2C+ T-cell subsets, whose TCR beta-chain repertoires were profiled. Among the eight sequenced donors, only one was HCMV-seronegative, while the other seven were HCMV-seropositive. To restrict sorting to alphabetaTCR-expressing T cells, an anti-gammadeltaTCR antibody was added in several experiments. In over 5 donors, the dominant CD3+CD56+NKG2C+ clonotypes were among the top 10 CD8+ clonotypes and accounted for 1.0-7.0% of CD8+ T cells. Those dominant clonotypes were again the most abundant among CD3+CD56-NKG2C+ cells in several donors, at about 28.3-65%. Whether the expanded NKG2C-expressing T cell clones were specific for HCMV antigens was left unclear. Randomly selected healthy volunteers, three men and five women, were used as the eight sequenced donors. To determine HCMV serostatus, a commercial ELISA kit was used to detect HCMV-specific IgG in serum. For about 6 donors, bulk peripheral blood T-cell repertoires were additionally sequenced from unsorted PBMC. MIGEC handled demultiplexing of the reads and grouping by UMI, while MiTCR was used to assemble and quantify clonotypes. To remove erroneous sequences, TCR cDNA sequences were retained only when supported by two or more reads. The tcR package was used for downstream repertoire analysis, and clonotypes were matched between fractions using CDR3 nucleotide sequence together with V segment. Antigen specificity was annotated against VDJdb with VDJmatch, allowing one amino acid substitution in CDR3.

The receptor chain draws on TRBV11-2 and TRBJ2-5, with 8 bases in between that match TRBD1. The TCR was taken from a woman under 30 in good health. Source material: PBMCs. The CDR3 region reads CASTVAGGVETQYF. The DNA reads as follows: TGTGCCAGCACCGTGGCAGGGGGCGTGGAGACCCAGTACTTC.